Below, 31 T cell receptor beta chains from the same sample are listed, as sequenced in a study of cytomegalovirus exposure and HLA in healthy donors. PCR employed 60 Vbeta and 13 Jbeta primers. Measured with immunoSEQ multiplex PCR; TCRdb has only the in-frame clones, and not every one. The data show 150,000 to 200,000 clones, about 81% seen once. Sequencing input: PBMCs. These TCRs come from a girl aged 2 to 9 in good health and CMV-seropositive.

V and J are TRBV7-9 and TRBJ2-1; 8 nucleotides line up with TRBD1. Germline CDR1 and CDR2: SEHNR and FQNEAQ (reference sequence). The CDR3 length is 19 residues. Germline trimming cut 3 bases from V and 5 bases from J; bases unmatched to any gene: 18. CDR3 in amino acids: CASSFPGRRPWTGNNEQFF. DNA for the CDR3: TGTGCCAGCAGCTTCCCCGGCCGACGACCTTGGACAGGGAACAATGAGCAGTTCTTC. Full variable domain (remainder filled in from reference TRBV7-9 and TRBJ2-1): DTGVSQNPRHKITKRGQNVTFRCDPISEHNRLYWYRQTLGQGPEFLTYFQNEAQLEKSRLLSDRFSAERPKGSFSTLEIQRTEQGDSAMYLCASSFPGRRPWTGNNEQFFGPGTRLTVL.

This clone turned up a few times. The chain links TRBV7-3 to TRBJ2-7; D gene unclear. Germline V gives CDR1 SGHTA, CDR2 FQGTGA. The CDR3 has 16 residues. Trimming left V 4 bases short and J 8 bases short, with 24 bases between. The CDR3 DNA is TGTGCCAGCAGCTCCAGGAACAGCAAGACCTACGCCCAGCAGTACTTC. This gives the protein CASSSRNSKTYAQQYF.

Here the CDR3 reads CSVRTDINYGYTF. DNA for the CDR3: TGCAGCGTCCGGACAGATATTAACTATGGCTACACCTTC. The J gene is TRBJ1-2, the V gene TRBV29-1, with D tentatively TRBD1 (6 bases). The ends were cut back, 6 bases at V and 1 base at J, with 12 bases in the middle. Germline V gene lookup returns CDR1 SQVTM and CDR2 ANQGSEA. CDR3 length: 13 amino acids.

The chain employs TRBV30 and TRBJ1-4; 8 nucleotides agree with TRBD1. Looked up from germline, CDR1 is GTSNPN and CDR2 is SVGIG (reference sequence). The CDR3 sequence is 15 residues long. The junction had 11 bases not matched to a gene; V was cut back by 3 bases and J by 8 bases. The chain's CDR3 is CAWSFSGGDGEKLFF. DNA for the CDR3: TGTGCCTGGAGCTTCTCAGGGGGCGACGGGGAAAAACTGTTTTTT.

The V and J genes are TRBV19 and TRBJ2-1; 9 bases align to TRBD2. J lost 3 bases, V lost 10 bases, and 7 bases had no gene match. CDR1 and CDR2 (germline): LNHDA, SQIVND (reference sequence). The CDR3 has 14 residues. The CDR3 loop is CATQREEDYNEQFF. CDR3 sequence (DNA): TGTGCCACCCAGCGGGAGGAGGACTACAATGAGCAGTTCTTC.

The rearrangement links TRBV27 to TRBJ2-5, with a possible D match to TRBD2 (5 bases). The CDR3 is made up of 14 amino acids. V was shortened by 2 bases and J by 2 bases, with 9 bases between the two germline ends. Germline V gene sequence: CDR1 MNHEY, CDR2 SMNVEV (reference sequence). CDR3 DNA sequence: TGTGCCAGCAGTTTAGTTACGGGACAAGAGACCCAGTACTTC. It codes for CASSLVTGQETQYF.

The rearrangement uses TRBV27 and TRBJ2-7; TRBD1 aligns across 8 bases. The CDR3 is 15 residues long. Germline V lookup: CDR1 MNHEY, CDR2 SMNVEV (reference sequence). V trimming: 2 bases; J trimming: 5 bases; junction bases outside the gene matches: 8. The CDR3 DNA reads TGTGCCAGCAGTTTACTTCAGGGGGCTTTAAACGAGCAGTACTTC. It is translated as CASSLLQGALNEQYF.

The chain carries TRBV6-1 and TRBJ2-5, with D tentatively TRBD1 (6 bases). This CDR3 spans 13 amino acids. The V gene's germline CDR1 is MNHNS and CDR2 SASEGT. V was pared by 6 bases and J by 6 bases, with 14 bases between. CDR3 sequence: CASRVRGSKTQYF. The CDR3 DNA sequence: TGTGCCAGCAGAGTCAGGGGCTCCAAGACCCAGTACTTC.

V is TRBV7-9 and J is TRBJ1-4, with TRBD1 matching 8 bases. CDR1 SEHNR and CDR2 FQNEAQ come from the germline V gene (reference sequence). Trimming cost V 5 bases and J 7 bases; bases outside gene matches: 6. This CDR3 contains 14 residues. The CDR3 region is CASSADREGEKLFF. In nucleotides, the CDR3 is TGTGCCAGCAGCGCGGACAGGGAGGGTGAAAAACTGTTTTTT.

This clone was counted only a few times. The genes are TRBV5-4 and TRBJ2-7; 8 bases align to TRBD2. CDR3 length: 16 amino acids. CDR1 is SGHNT, CDR2 YYREEE, per germline (reference sequence). The junction had 10 bases not matched to a gene; V was cut back by 3 bases and J by 2 bases. CDR3 coding DNA: TGTGCCAGCAGCTCGTGGGCTAGCGGGTCCCCCTACGAGCAGTACTTC. The encoded protein is CASSSWASGSPYEQYF.

CDR3 nucleotides: TGTGCCAGCAGCCCTCAGGGAGATACGCAGTATTTT. Translating gives CASSPQGDTQYF. This chain joins TRBV7-9 and TRBJ2-3; TRBD1 might be the D (5 bases). The CDR3 sequence is 12 residues long. CDR1 is SEHNR, CDR2 FQNEAQ, per germline (reference sequence). Trimming stripped 5 bases from V and 5 bases from J, with 8 bases between.

This chain links TRBV19 with TRBJ1-2; TRBD1 is a possible D gene (6 bases). Germline CDR1 LNHDA, CDR2 SQIVND (reference sequence). The CDR3 runs 13 residues. Trimming removed 2 bases from V and 7 bases from J, with 11 bases in between. Here the CDR3 reads CASSIWGHGGYTF. The CDR3 DNA reads as TGTGCCAGTAGTATATGGGGGCACGGTGGCTACACCTTC.

V is TRBV7-2 and J is TRBJ2-7, with 8 bases lining up with TRBD2. The trim removed 8 bases at V and 7 bases at J, leaving 10 bases unmatched. This CDR3 spans 13 amino acids. The germline V gene encodes CDR1 SGHTA and CDR2 FQGNSA. CDR3 bases: TGTGCCAGCGCCCCCGGGAGCGGGAGAGAGCAGTACTTC. It translates to CASAPGSGREQYF. The entire variable domain, with the rest obtained from reference TRBV7-2 and TRBJ2-7, is as follows: GAGVSQSPSNKVTEKGKDVELRCDPISGHTALYWYRQSLGQGLEFLIYFQGNSAPDKSGLPSDRFSAERTGGSVSTLTIQRTQQEDSAVYLCASAPGSGREQYFGPGTRLTVT.

This chain uses TRBV5-1 with TRBJ1-1; no clear D. Germline V gives CDR1 SGHRS, CDR2 YFSETQ. V was shortened by 2 bases and J by 3 bases, with 14 bases between the two germline ends. The CDR3 extends over 15 amino acids. For the CDR3, the DNA is TGCGCCAGCAGCTTAGAGGGCAGCCGCCACACTGAAGCTTTCTTT. As protein: CASSLEGSRHTEAFF.

V is TRBV5-6 and J is TRBJ2-1; no firm D call. Germline V lookup: CDR1 SGHDT, CDR2 YYEEEE. The CDR3 covers 13 residues. Trimming removed 3 bases from V and 8 bases from J, with 12 bases in between. Here the CDR3 reads CASSWRMWDEQFF. The CDR3 coding sequence is TGTGCCAGCAGCTGGCGGATGTGGGATGAGCAGTTCTTC. The full variable domain, completed using reference TRBV5-6 and TRBJ2-1, is DAGVTQSPTHLIKTRGQQVTLRCSPKSGHDTVSWYQQALGQGPQFIFQYYEEEERQRGNFPDRFSGHQFPNYSSELNVNALLLGDSALYLCASSWRMWDEQFFGPGTRLTVL.

This clone was seen only once. The chain combines TRBV30 with TRBJ2-7; D ambiguous. Trimming cost V 5 bases and J 0 bases, with 14 bases left between them. The CDR3 consists of 14 residues. The germline V gene has CDR1 GTSNPN and CDR2 SVGIG (reference sequence). The DNA for the CDR3 is TGTGCCTGGGCCCCTTTGGCTAGCTCCTACGAGCAGTACTTC. Encoded protein: CAWAPLASSYEQYF.

The chain links TRBV5-1 to TRBJ2-5; 11 bases fit TRBD2. The CDR3 extends over 15 amino acids. Trimming removed 3 bases from V and 1 base from J; junction bases left unmatched: 2. Germline loops: CDR1 SGHRS, CDR2 YFSETQ. The CDR3 sequence is CASSSGLAAQETQYF. CDR3 coding DNA: TGCGCCAGCAGCTCGGGACTAGCGGCCCAAGAGACCCAGTACTTC.

The chain combines TRBV27 with TRBJ2-7, with D maybe TRBD1 (6 bases). The germline CDR1 and CDR2 sequences are MNHEY and SMNVEV (reference sequence). V lost 6 bases, J lost 0 bases, and 9 bases lay in between. The CDR3 totals 13 residues. Here the CDR3 DNA reads TGTGCCAGCAGCCCAGGGGTCTCCTACGAGCAGTACTTC. Translating gives CASSPGVSYEQYF.

The chain recombines TRBV29-1 with TRBJ2-7, with 7 positions matching TRBD1. V lost 5 bases to trimming and J lost 4 bases; unmatched junction nucleotides: 11. Germline V gene sequence: CDR1 SQVTM, CDR2 ANQGSEA. The CDR3 runs 14 residues. The CDR3 nucleotides read TGCAGCGTTCGAAACAGGGGATTTTCATACGAGCAGTACTTC. It codes for CSVRNRGFSYEQYF.

This clone came up once. V and J are TRBV7-2 and TRBJ2-7; 7 bases align to TRBD2. Trimming removed 5 bases from V and 3 bases from J; junction bases left unmatched: 7. This CDR3 contains 14 residues. CDR1 is SGHTA, CDR2 FQGNSA, per germline. Here the CDR3 DNA reads TGTGCCAGCAGCACCGGACTAGGTTTCTACGAGCAGTACTTC. This codes for CASSTGLGFYEQYF.

CDR3 sequence (DNA): TGTGCCAGCAGTGAAGGGGCGGGAGGGGGCTACAATGAGCAGTTCTTC. It yields the protein CASSEGAGGGYNEQFF. The chain is built from TRBV6-1 and TRBJ2-1; 9 positions match TRBD2. This CDR3 is built from 16 residues. With 1 base clipped from V and 3 bases from J, the junction kept 4 bases outside the gene matches. The germline gives CDR1 MNHNS, CDR2 SASEGT.

This clone appeared once. This rearrangement joins TRBV25-1 to TRBJ2-7, with TRBD2 matching over 7 bases. Germline CDR1 MGHDK, CDR2 SYGVNS. The CDR3 is made up of 15 amino acids. Trimming at V came to 5 bases and at J to 2 bases, leaving 9 bases not matched to a gene. DNA of the CDR3: TGTGCCAGCAGTACGACTAGCAAGCCTCCCTACGAGCAGTACTTC. Translated, it gives CASSTTSKPPYEQYF.

The rearrangement joins TRBV9 to TRBJ1-4, with D maybe TRBD1 (5 bases). Trimming took 4 bases from V and 1 from J, leaving 14 bases between them. Germline values: CDR1 SGDLS, CDR2 YYNGEE. The CDR3 has 16 amino acids. The CDR3 DNA reads as TGTGCCAGCAGCCCGAGGGTGGGGGGAACTAATGAAAAACTGTTTTTT. This sequence encodes CASSPRVGGTNEKLFF.

The chain links TRBV5-1 to TRBJ1-2; D perhaps matches TRBD1 (6 bases). The CDR3 contains 15 residues. Trimming took off 1 base at V and 3 bases at J, with 13 bases between the two ends. CDR1 and CDR2 from the germline V gene are SGHRS and YFSETQ. DNA of the CDR3: TGCGCCAGCAGCTTGAGGGATACAGGGCACTATGGCTACACCTTC. It translates to CASSLRDTGHYGYTF.

As for this clone: Other DNA sequences in this specimen translate into the identical CDR3. This chain links TRBV18 with TRBJ2-5; TRBD2 matches 7 bases. There are 15 residues in the CDR3. Trimming cost V 1 base and J 5 bases; bases outside gene matches: 7. Germline lookup yields CDR1 KGHSH and CDR2 LQKENI. In DNA, the CDR3 is TGTGCCAGCTCACCACTCGCGGGAGTACAGGAGACCCAGTACTTC. Encoded protein: CASSPLAGVQETQYF.

DNA of the CDR3: TGCGCCAGCTCCAGCTTCGGGAGGGCCGGAGAGACCCAGTACTTC. Translated, it gives CASSSFGRAGETQYF. The chain uses TRBV5-1 and TRBJ2-5; TRBD2 agrees at 8 bases. J gave up 4 bases and V 7 bases, and 12 bases lay outside the gene matches. Looked up from germline, CDR1 is SGHRS and CDR2 is YFSETQ. The CDR3 spans 15 residues.

V and J are TRBV21-1 and TRBJ1-5. TRBV21-1 is an annotated pseudogene. CDR3 length: 16 amino acids. The CDR3 bases are TGTGCCAGCAGCAAAGTCCCGGGAGGTGGCAATCAGCCCCAGCATTTT. This codes for CASSKVPGGGNQPQHF.

The chain has TRBV7-8 and TRBJ1-4; possible D gene TRBD1, 6 bases. Trimming pared 0 bases from V and 8 bases from J, leaving 16 bases between. The CDR3 sequence is 16 residues long. The V gene's germline CDR1 is SGHVS and CDR2 FQNEAQ. CDR3 sequence: CASSLAVGGLGEKLFF. In DNA, the CDR3 is TGTGCCAGCAGCTTAGCGGTGGGGGGGCTGGGAGAAAAACTGTTTTTT.

This clone was recorded once. For the CDR3, the DNA is TGTGCCAGTATGGAGCCGTTCACTGAAGCTTTCTTT. It translates to CASMEPFTEAFF. J is TRBJ1-1 and V is TRBV19, with D unclear. V lost 7 bases and J lost 4, with 10 bases in between. CDR1 and CDR2 from the germline V gene are LNHDA and SQIVND (reference sequence). The CDR3 loop spans 12 amino acids.

V gene TRBV16 combines with J gene TRBJ2-7, with TRBD2 matching over 8 bases. Germline V CDR1 and CDR2: KGHSY, FQNENV. This CDR3 spans 15 amino acids. J gave up 7 bases and V 4 bases, and 12 bases lay outside the gene matches. The DNA of the CDR3 is TGTGCCAGCAGCCGCCTCAAAGCGGGAGCGGAGGAGCAGTACTTC. Translated: CASSRLKAGAEEQYF.

V usage is TRBV5-6 and J usage is TRBJ2-1; D is possibly TRBD2 (5 bases). Germline loops: CDR1 SGHDT, CDR2 YYEEEE. The CDR3 has 16 residues. The V gene lost 0 bases and the J gene lost 0 bases, with 10 bases spanning the gap. CDR3 residues: CASSLGGWSSYNEQFF. CDR3 sequence (DNA): TGTGCCAGCAGCTTGGGCGGGTGGTCCTCCTACAATGAGCAGTTCTTC.